Below, one T cell receptor beta chain is given with its context. Its antigen is undetermined. The PCR ran on 60 Vbeta and 13 Jbeta primers. Clones were read by immunoSEQ multiplex PCR, and TCRdb kept only the in-frame ones, dropping some. The data show approximately 200,000 clones, around 80% seen once. Germline V gene data show CDR1 as LNHDA and CDR2 as SQIVND (reference sequence). CDR3 length: 14 amino acids. The V segment lost 7 bases and the J segment 5 bases; nucleotides outside the gene matches: 7. These data are taken from a study of cytomegalovirus exposure and HLA in healthy donors. On the study more broadly: The study placed approximately 80% of its approximately 400 genotyped donors in the Caucasian-associated ancestry cluster. Study-wide findings and caveats: According to a later analysis, most TCR beta chains associated with CMV appeared HLA-restricted. Cytomegalovirus-associated TCR beta chains were listed, numbering more than 150. According to reports, the classifier identified cytomegalovirus status with high specificity and sensitivity.

The origin of this receptor is a man in his thirties or forties in good health and CMV-seronegative. This chain uses TRBV19 with TRBJ2-1; 8 bases align to TRBD1. The sample consisted of PBMCs. CDR3 protein: CASTMTGVDNEQFF. The CDR3 DNA is TGTGCCAGTACCATGACAGGGGTTGACAATGAGCAGTTCTTC.